These 9 T cell receptor beta chains were sequenced from one sample in a study of shared clonotypes between healthy human individuals. The assay was immunoSEQ multiplex PCR, and TCRdb's table has in-frame clones only and misses some. The repertoire includes millions of clones, around nine tenths of them detected once, and 0.14% sits in the top ten. The specimen sequenced was naive CD4+ T cells sorted from blood. The subset was: CD45RA+ positively selected. These receptors were collected from a man between 18 and 29 years old in good health.

This clone occurred once. The V and J genes are TRBV5-6 and TRBJ2-1; 12 positions agree with TRBD2. The CDR3 totals 17 residues. CDR1 is SGHDT, CDR2 YYEEEE, per germline. V shed 0 bases and J 3 bases; nucleotides not matched to a gene: 4. CDR3 loop: CASSLGLAGGIYNEQFF. In nucleotides, the CDR3 is TGTGCCAGCAGCTTGGGCCTAGCGGGAGGGATCTACAATGAGCAGTTCTTC. The variable domain in full, with the rest retrieved from reference TRBV5-6 and TRBJ2-1, is DAGVTQSPTHLIKTRGQQVTLRCSPKSGHDTVSWYQQALGQGPQFIFQYYEEEERQRGNFPDRFSGHQFPNYSSELNVNALLLGDSALYLCASSLGLAGGIYNEQFFGPGTRLTVL.

As concerns this clone: Other DNA variants within this sample encode the same CDR3. The V call is TRBV20-1, the J call TRBJ2-5; D is unclear. CDR3 length: 10 amino acids. V shed 6 bases and J shed 5 bases, with 7 bases lying between them. Germline values: CDR1 DFQATT, CDR2 SNEGSKA (reference sequence). The CDR3 region is CSATRETQYF. Written as DNA, the CDR3 is TGCAGTGCCACGCGCGAGACCCAGTACTTC.

This clone occurred a few times. The chain couples TRBV7-9 to TRBJ1-5; D is unclear. Germline V CDR1 and CDR2: SEHNR, FQNEAQ (reference sequence). Trimming left V 5 bases short and J 1 base short, with 12 bases between. This CDR3 is built from 15 residues. DNA of the CDR3: TGTGCCAGCAGCCCGGGGTCAGCGAGCAATCAGCCCCAGCATTTT. Its translation: CASSPGSASNQPQHF.

The chain couples TRBV18 to TRBJ2-7; TRBD1 matches at 10 bases. The trim removed 6 bases at V and 3 bases at J, leaving 17 bases unmatched. The CDR3 spans 18 residues. Germline CDR1 KGHSH, CDR2 LQKENI. The CDR3 spells CASSPDPRTGGYVYEQYF. CDR3 coding DNA: TGTGCCAGCTCCCCTGACCCCCGGACAGGGGGATATGTCTACGAGCAGTACTTC.

The V and J genes are TRBV19 and TRBJ2-5, with 10 bases fitting TRBD2. CDR3 length: 15 amino acids. Germline V gene lookup returns CDR1 LNHDA and CDR2 SQIVND (reference sequence). Trimming at V came to 4 bases and at J to 5 bases, leaving 7 bases not matched to a gene. The chain's CDR3 is CASSNQRGGEETQYF. As DNA, the CDR3 is TGTGCCAGTAGTAACCAGCGGGGGGGCGAGGAGACCCAGTACTTC.

The chain employs TRBV7-6 and TRBJ2-3, with 10 bases identical to TRBD2. The CDR3 is 16 amino acids. Germline V gene sequence: CDR1 SGHVS, CDR2 FNYEAQ. The V gene end was trimmed by 3 bases and the J gene end by 2 bases; junction bases not matched to a gene: 5. The CDR3 DNA follows: TGTGCCAGCAGCTTGCGCACTAGCGGGATCACAGATACGCAGTATTTT. This sequence encodes CASSLRTSGITDTQYF.

V is TRBV5-4 and J is TRBJ2-2; weak D call: TRBD2 (6 bases). The CDR3 has 18 residues. Trimming left V 0 bases short and J 1 base short, with 16 bases between. The germline V gene has CDR1 SGHNT and CDR2 YYREEE (reference sequence). The CDR3 DNA sequence: TGTGCCAGCAGCTTGGAATTATGGGGACTCGGGAACACCGGGGAGCTGTTTTTT. Residues: CASSLELWGLGNTGELFF.

The chain couples TRBV6-5 to TRBJ1-1, with 8 bases aligning to TRBD1. V lost 8 bases to trimming and J lost 3 bases; unmatched junction nucleotides: 8. CDR3 length: 14 residues. CDR1 is MNHEY and CDR2 is SVGAGI in the germline V gene. Written as DNA, the CDR3 is TGTGCCAGCGGTGTCAGGGGGCTTGACACTGAAGCTTTCTTT. Its protein is CASGVRGLDTEAFF.

The rearrangement links TRBV30 to TRBJ1-5, with TRBD1 as a possible D gene (5 bases). CDR1 GTSNPN and CDR2 SVGIG come from the germline V gene (reference sequence). The CDR3 length is 14 residues. Trimming removed 5 bases from V and 0 bases from J, with 11 bases in between. The CDR3 region has the DNA TGTGCCTGGCAGGAGGGGCGTAGCAATCAGCCCCAGCATTTT. Amino acids: CAWQEGRSNQPQHF. The full variable domain, completed using reference TRBV30 and TRBJ1-5, is SQTIHQWPATLVQPVGSPLSLECTVEGTSNPNLYWYRQAAGRGLQLLFYSVGIGQISSEVPQNLSASRPQDRQFILSSKKLLLSDSGFYLCAWQEGRSNQPQHFGDGTRLSIL.